This TCR beta chain was recovered during a study of early T cells in non-severe SARS-CoV-2 infection. Findings of the study overall: VDJdb-based annotation leaned toward anti-spike CD8 responses and missed private and CD4 specificities.

Each single cDNA molecule received a unique molecular identifier. TCRdb analysed the 5' RACE reads with MiXCR anew, one entry per CDR3 protein. This sample carries around 58,000 distinct CDR3 sequences, roughly an eighth of them seen once, and the ten largest clones take approximately 9.8%. V lost 6 bases and J lost 3; bases outside the gene matches: 3. The germline gives CDR1 MNHEY, CDR2 SMNVEV (reference sequence). The CDR3 sequence is 13 residues long. In this sample, this clonotype turned up a few times. What it binds is unknown. The gene calls are TRBV27 and TRBJ2-7; 9 nucleotides line up with TRBD1. The material sequenced was whole blood. This TCR was recovered from an adult who was a healthcare worker with PCR-confirmed SARS-CoV-2 infection or an uninfected control (not recorded which). CDR3 in DNA: TGTGCCAGCAGGAGGACAGGGGTCTACGAGCAGTACTTC. Its protein product is CASRRTGVYEQYF.